This TCR beta chain originates from a study of blood T cell repertoires in COVID-19. Germline V CDR1 and CDR2: SGHAT, FQNNGV. V lost 0 bases to trimming and J lost 5 bases, with 5 bases between them. The CDR3 is 13 residues long. The data were produced by immunoSEQ multiplex PCR, yet TCRdb's version contains in-frame clones alone and is incomplete. The table has 200,000 or so clones, roughly 84% seen once; the top ten hold 15% to 20%. The chain has TRBV11-2 and TRBJ2-1, with a weak D call TRBD2 (5 bases). This clonotype was sampled from a man aged 50 to 60 with COVID-19, enrolled during active disease. The sequenced sample consisted of peripheral blood. DNA for the CDR3: TGTGCCAGCAGCTTAGAGAGGGACAATGAGCAGTTCTTC. This sequence encodes CASSLERDNEQFF.